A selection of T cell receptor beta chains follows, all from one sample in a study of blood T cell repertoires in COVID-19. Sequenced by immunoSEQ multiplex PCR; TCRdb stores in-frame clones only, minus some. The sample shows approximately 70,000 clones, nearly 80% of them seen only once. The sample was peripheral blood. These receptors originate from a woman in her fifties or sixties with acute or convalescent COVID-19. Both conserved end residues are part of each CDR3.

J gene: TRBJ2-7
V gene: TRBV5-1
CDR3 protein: CASSLGRADEQYF

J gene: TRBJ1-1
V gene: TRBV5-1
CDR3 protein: CASSNNRGTEAFF

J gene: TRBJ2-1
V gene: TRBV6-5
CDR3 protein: CASSYSRTSGNNEQFF

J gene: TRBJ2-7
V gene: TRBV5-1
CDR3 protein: CASSLVSADYEQYF

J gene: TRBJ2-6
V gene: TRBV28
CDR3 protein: CASTRGGANVLTF

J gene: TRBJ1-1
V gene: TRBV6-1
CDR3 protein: CASSEVVIMNTEAFF

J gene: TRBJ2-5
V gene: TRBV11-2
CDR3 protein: CASSLSWGEETQYF

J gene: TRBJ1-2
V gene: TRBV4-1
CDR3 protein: CASSQSGQGGGYTF

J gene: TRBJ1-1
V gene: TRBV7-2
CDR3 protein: CASSLTPRTEAFF

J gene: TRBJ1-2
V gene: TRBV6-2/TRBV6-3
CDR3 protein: CASSDRGHGYTF

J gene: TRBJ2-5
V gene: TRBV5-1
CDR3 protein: CASSLAAGGAETQYF

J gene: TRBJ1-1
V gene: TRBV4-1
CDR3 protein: CASSQEIGVRREAFF

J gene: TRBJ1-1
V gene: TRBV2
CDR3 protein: CASSAGTGGASTEAFF

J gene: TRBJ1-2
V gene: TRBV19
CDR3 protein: CASRPLGGIRDYGYTF

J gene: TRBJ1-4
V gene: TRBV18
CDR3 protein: CASSPGRGQGSEKLFF

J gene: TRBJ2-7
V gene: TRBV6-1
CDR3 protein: CASTASLSYEQYF

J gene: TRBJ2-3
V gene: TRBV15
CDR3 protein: CATSRDSWTGNGGDTQYF

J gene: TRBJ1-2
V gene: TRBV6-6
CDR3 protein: CASKIANYGYTF

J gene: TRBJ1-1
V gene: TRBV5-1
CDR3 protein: CASHRDQDTEAFF

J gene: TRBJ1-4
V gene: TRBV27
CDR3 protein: CASSLRVGIELFF

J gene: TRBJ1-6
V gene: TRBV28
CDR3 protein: CASSLLSGADSPLHF

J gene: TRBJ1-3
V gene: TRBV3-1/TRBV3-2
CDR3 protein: CASSQGIQGFSSGNTIYF

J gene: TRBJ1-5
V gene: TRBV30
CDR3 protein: CAWSKPTAGTGANQPQHF

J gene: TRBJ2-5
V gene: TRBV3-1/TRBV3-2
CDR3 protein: CASSQKGAGETQYF

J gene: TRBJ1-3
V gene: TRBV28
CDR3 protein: CASRTQGFGNTIYF

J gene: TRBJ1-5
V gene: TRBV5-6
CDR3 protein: CASSLLAPGDAQPQHF

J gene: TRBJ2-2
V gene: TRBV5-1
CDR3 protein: CASGQRLASGELFF

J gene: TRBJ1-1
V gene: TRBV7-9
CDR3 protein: CASRQGNTEAFF

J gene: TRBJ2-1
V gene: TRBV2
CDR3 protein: CASSRLAGAYNEQFF

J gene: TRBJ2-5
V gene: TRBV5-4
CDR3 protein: CASSWTQGVETQYF

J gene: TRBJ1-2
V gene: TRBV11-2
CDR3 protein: CASSLLDSPLYGYTF

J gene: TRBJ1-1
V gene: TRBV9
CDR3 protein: CASSAETFSGTEAFF

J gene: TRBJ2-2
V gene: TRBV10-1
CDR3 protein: CASSDYTGGGTGELFF

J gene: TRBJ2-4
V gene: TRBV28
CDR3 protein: CASSSVLKDYIQYF

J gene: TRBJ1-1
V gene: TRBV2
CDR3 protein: CASRGQSQKAFF

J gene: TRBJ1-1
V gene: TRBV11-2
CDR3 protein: CASSSPAAGRTEAFF

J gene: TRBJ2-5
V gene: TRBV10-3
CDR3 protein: CAISGGTGQETQYF

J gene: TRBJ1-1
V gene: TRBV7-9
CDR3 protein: CASGFGKGAFF

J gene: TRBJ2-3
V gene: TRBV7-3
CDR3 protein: CASSLDSPTDTQYF

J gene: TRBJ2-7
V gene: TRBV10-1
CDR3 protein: CASSQLRDYEQYF

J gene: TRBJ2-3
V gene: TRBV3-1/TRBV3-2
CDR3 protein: CASSQDLRQGRTTQYF

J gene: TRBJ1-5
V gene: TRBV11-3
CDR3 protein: CASSLGQGFYQPQHF

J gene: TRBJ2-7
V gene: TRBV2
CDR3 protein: CASRLPGGSYEQYF

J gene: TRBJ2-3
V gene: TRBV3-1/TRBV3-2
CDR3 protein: CASSQDPSGGTDTQYF

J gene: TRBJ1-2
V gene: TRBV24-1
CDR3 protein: CATSDTSFGGYTF

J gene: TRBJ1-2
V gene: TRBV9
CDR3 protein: CASSVARRTGGYGYTF

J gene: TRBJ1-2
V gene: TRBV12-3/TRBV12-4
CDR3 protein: CAGSLGQGYTF

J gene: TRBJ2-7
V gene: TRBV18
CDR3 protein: CASSPTRDSLDEQYF

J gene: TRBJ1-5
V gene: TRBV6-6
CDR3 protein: CASSQTGGNQPQHF